This T cell receptor (beta chain) came from a study of blood T cell repertoires in COVID-19. Study-level background: COVID-19 samples from acute and convalescent phases originated in the United States, Italy and Spain. PBMCs, B-cell-depleted T cells, or T cells were the source of the cDNA or gDNA that made up the material.

Per germline, CDR1 SGHNT and CDR2 YENEEA. Trimming at V came to 4 bases and at J to 3 bases, leaving 10 bases not matched to a gene. The CDR3 is made up of 17 amino acids. In the authors' methods: Estimates of nucleated cell counts were drawn from the amplification of reference gene primers. The repertoire was sequenced with immunoSEQ multiplex PCR; TCRdb's copy has only in-frame clones and lacks some. D and trimming were read from the DNA, whereas the V and J calls and clone size are those reported in that table. This table has 150,000 or so clones, about 86% appearing once. This clonotype was sampled from a woman aged 55-70 years with acute or convalescent COVID-19. The sample was peripheral blood. The chain has TRBV11-3 and TRBJ2-5; TRBD2 matches 11 bases. CDR3 residues: CASSSQFSGGAKETQYF. CDR3 in DNA: TGTGCCAGCAGCTCACAGTTTAGCGGGGGGGCGAAAGAGACCCAGTACTTC.